This TCR beta chain appears in the sequencing data of a study of cytomegalovirus exposure and HLA in healthy donors. Study-wide findings and caveats: Within an earlier analysis, most TCR beta V segments proved productive either about 87% or about 30% of the time. In a later analysis, CMV-associated beta chains were mostly HLA-associated, it appeared. Association of approximately 18,000 TCR beta sequences with HLA alleles was found at 0.05 false discovery rate in a later analysis. When presence/absence was analysed, sequencing depth was taken to be roughly uniform across donors.

CDR1 and CDR2 from the germline V gene are SGHDT and YYEEEE. Trimming left V 5 bases short and J 0 bases short, with 11 bases between. The length of the CDR3 is 15 residues. Only a few counts were recorded for this clone. Its specificity is not known. PCR was performed using 60 Vbeta and 13 Jbeta primers. Using immunoSEQ multiplex PCR, the repertoire was profiled, and TCRdb retains in-frame clones only, with some absent. Seen here are fewer than 250,000 clones, about 72% observed once, and the top ten hold 3.5% to 4%. The receptor's source is a male donor in good health and CMV-seronegative. V and J are TRBV5-6 and TRBJ1-4; D possibly corresponds to TRBD1 (6 bases). The sequenced sample was PBMCs. CDR3 bases: TGTGCCAGCAGTGGACAGCCTGCAACTAATGAAAAACTGTTTTTT. Amino acid sequence: CASSGQPATNEKLFF.